This TCR beta chain was obtained from a study of PD-L1 blockade in urothelial cancer. Study background: At 3 weeks (second dose) and 6 weeks after starting treatment, blood was analyzed.

Stated time point: pretreatment peripheral blood. Germline loops: CDR1 MNHEY, CDR2 SVGAGI. V was shortened by 6 bases and J by 8 bases, with 16 bases between the two germline ends. This CDR3 contains 13 residues. Profiling relied on immunoSEQ multiplex PCR, and the TCRdb table lists in-frame clones only, not all of them. This sample has roughly 52,000 clones, with around 74% found just once. The J gene is TRBJ1-2, the V gene TRBV6-5, with TRBD1 as a possible D gene (5 bases). This clonotype was sampled from a man aged 70-80 years with urothelial cancer. The sample in question was PBMCs, obtained around atezolizumab (anti-PD-L1) treatment. The CDR3 loop reads CASRALGGGGYTF. Here the CDR3 DNA reads TGTGCCAGCAGGGCTCTGGGGGGTGGGGGCTACACCTTC.